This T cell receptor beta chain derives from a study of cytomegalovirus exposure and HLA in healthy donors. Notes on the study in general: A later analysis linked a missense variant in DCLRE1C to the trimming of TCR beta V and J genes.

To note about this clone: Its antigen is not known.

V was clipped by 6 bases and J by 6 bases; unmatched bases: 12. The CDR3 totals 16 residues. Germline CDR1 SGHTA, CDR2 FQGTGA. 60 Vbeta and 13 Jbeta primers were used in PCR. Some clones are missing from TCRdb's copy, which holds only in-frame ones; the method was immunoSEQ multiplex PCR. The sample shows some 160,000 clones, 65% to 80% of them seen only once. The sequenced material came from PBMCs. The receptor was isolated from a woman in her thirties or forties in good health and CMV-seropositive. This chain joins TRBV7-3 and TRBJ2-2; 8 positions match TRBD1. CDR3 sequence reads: CASRGPGQAYAGELFF. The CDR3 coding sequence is TGTGCCAGCAGGGGACCGGGACAGGCGTATGCCGGGGAGCTGTTTTTT.